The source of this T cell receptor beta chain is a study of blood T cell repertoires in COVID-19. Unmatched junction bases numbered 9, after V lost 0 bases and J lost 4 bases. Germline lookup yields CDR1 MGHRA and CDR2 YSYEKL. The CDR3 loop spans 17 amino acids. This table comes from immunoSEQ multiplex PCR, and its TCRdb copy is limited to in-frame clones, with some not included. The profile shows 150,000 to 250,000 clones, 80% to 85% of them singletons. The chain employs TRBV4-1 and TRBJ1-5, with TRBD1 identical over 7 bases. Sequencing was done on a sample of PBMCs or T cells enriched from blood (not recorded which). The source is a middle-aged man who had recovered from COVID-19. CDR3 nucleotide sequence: TGCGCCAGCAGCCAAGAGGGGGGACAGAACCTTAATCAGCCCCAGCATTTT. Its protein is CASSQEGGQNLNQPQHF.